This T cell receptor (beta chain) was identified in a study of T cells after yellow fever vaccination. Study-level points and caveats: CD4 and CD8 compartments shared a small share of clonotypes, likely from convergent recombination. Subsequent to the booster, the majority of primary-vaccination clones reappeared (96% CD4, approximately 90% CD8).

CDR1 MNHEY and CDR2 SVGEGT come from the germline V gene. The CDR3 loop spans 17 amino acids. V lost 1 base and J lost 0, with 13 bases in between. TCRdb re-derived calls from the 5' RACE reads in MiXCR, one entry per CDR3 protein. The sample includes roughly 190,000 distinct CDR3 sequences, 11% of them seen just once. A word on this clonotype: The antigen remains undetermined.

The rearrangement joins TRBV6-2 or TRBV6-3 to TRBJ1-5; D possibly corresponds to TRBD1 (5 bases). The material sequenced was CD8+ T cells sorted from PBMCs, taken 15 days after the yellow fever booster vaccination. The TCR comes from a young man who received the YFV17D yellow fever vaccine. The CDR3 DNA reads TGTGCCAGCAGTTACTTCTCAGGGCCAGATAGCAATCAGCCCCAGCATTTT. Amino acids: CASSYFSGPDSNQPQHF.